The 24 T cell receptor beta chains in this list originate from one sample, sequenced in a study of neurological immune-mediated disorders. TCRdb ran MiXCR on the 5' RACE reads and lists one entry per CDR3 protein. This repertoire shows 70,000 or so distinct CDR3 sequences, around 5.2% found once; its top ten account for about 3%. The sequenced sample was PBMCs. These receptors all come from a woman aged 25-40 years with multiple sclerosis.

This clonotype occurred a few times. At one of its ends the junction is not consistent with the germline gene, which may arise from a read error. The CDR3 is CASSDRKNQPQNF. CDR3 DNA sequence: TGTGCCAGCAGCGATCGGAAGAATCAGCCCCAGAATTTT. The genes are TRBV6-2 or TRBV6-3 and TRBJ1-5, with unresolved D. The CDR3 runs 13 residues. Germline CDR1 and CDR2: MNHEY and SVGEGT.

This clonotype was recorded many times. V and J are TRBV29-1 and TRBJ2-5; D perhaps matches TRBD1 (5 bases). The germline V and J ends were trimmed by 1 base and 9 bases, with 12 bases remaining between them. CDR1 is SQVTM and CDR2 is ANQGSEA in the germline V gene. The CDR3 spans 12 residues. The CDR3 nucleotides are TGCAGCGTTGAAGGGGGCCCCGAGGCCCAGTACTTC. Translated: CSVEGGPEAQYF.

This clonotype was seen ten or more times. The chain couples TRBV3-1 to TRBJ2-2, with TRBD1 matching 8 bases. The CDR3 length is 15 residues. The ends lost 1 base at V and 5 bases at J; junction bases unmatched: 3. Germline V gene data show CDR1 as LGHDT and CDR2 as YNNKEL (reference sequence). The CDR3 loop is CASSQAGGGTGELFF. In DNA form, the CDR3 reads TGTGCCAGCAGCCAAGCAGGGGGCGGTACCGGGGAGCTGTTTTTT.

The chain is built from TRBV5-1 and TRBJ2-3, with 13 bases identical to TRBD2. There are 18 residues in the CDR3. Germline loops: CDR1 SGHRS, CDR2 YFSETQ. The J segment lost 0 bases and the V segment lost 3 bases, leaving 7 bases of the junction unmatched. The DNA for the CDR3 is TGCGCCAGCAGCTACTGGACTAGCGGGGGCCTAAGCACAGATACGCAGTATTTT. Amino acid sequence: CASSYWTSGGLSTDTQYF.

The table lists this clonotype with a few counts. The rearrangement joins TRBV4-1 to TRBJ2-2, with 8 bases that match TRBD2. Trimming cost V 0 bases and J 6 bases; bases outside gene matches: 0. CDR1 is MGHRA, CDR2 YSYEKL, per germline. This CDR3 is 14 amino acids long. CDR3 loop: CASSQEAGAGELFF. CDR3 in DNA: TGCGCCAGCAGCCAAGAAGCGGGGGCCGGGGAGCTGTTTTTT.

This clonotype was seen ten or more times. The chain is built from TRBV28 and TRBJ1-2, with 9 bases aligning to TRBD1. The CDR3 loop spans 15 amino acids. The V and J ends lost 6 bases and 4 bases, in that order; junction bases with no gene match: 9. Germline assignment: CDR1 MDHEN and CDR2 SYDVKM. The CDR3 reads CASSPSDRGAYGYTF. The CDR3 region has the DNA TGTGCCAGCAGCCCCTCTGACAGGGGGGCCTATGGCTACACCTTC.

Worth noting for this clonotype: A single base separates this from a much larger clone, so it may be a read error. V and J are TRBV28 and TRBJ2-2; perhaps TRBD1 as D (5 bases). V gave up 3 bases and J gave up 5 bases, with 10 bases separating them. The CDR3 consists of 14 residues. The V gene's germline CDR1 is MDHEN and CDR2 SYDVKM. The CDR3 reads CASSLGKGTGELFF. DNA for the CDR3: TGTGCCAGCAGTTTGGGAAAGGGGACCGGGGAGCTGTTTTTT.

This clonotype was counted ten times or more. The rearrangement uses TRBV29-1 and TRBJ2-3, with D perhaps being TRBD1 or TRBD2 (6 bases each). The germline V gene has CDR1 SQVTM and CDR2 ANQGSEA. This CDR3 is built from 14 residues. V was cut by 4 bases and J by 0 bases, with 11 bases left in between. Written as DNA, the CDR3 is TGCAGCGTTGGGCTAGGGGGGAGCACAGATACGCAGTATTTT. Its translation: CSVGLGGSTDTQYF.

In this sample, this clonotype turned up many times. CDR3 amino acids: CASSVGGQLSSGNTIYF. CDR3 nucleotides: TGTGCCAGCAGCGTAGGGGGACAGTTAAGCTCTGGAAACACCATATATTTT. The V and J genes are TRBV9 and TRBJ1-3; TRBD1 aligns across 7 bases. V lost 0 bases to trimming and J lost 0 bases; unmatched junction nucleotides: 6. CDR3 length: 17 residues. Germline V gene data show CDR1 as SGDLS and CDR2 as YYNGEE. The whole variable domain, filled in from reference TRBV9 and TRBJ1-3, reads DSGVTQTPKHLITATGQRVTLRCSPRSGDLSVYWYQQSLDQGLQFLIQYYNGEERAKGNILERFSAQQFPDLHSELNLSSLELGDSALYFCASSVGGQLSSGNTIYFGEGSWLTVV.

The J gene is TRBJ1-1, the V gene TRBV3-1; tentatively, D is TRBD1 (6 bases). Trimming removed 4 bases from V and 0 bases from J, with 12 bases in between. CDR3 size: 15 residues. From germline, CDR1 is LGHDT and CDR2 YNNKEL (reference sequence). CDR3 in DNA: TGTGCCAGCAGCCGTGGACAGAGAATGAACACTGAAGCTTTCTTT. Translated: CASSRGQRMNTEAFF.

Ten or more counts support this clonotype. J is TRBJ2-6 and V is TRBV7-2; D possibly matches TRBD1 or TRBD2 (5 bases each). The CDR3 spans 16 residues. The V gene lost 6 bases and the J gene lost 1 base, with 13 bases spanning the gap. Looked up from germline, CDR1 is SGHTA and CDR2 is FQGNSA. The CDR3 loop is CASRSGTRSGANVLTF. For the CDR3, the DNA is TGTGCCAGCAGATCAGGGACGAGGTCTGGGGCCAACGTCCTGACTTTC.

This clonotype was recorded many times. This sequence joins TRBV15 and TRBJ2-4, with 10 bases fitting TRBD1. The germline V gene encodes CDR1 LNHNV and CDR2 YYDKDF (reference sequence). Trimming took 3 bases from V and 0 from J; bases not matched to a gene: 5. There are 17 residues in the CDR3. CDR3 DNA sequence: TGTGCCACCAGCAGCGGGACAGGGGTTAGAGCCAAAAACATTCAGTACTTC. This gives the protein CATSSGTGVRAKNIQYF.

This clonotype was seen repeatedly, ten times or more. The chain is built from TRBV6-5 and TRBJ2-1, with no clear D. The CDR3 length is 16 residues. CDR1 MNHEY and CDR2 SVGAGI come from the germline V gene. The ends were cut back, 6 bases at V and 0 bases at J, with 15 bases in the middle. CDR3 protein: CASSRFGLRSYNEQFF. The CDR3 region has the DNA TGTGCCAGCAGCCGGTTTGGGTTACGCTCCTACAATGAGCAGTTCTTC.

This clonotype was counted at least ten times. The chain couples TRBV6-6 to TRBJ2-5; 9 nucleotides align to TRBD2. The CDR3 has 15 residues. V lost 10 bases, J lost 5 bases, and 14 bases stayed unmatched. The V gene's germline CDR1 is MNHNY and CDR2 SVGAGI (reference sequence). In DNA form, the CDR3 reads TGTGCCACCAACCCCGCGGGGGGGGCGCCTGAGACCCAGTACTTC. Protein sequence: CATNPAGGAPETQYF.

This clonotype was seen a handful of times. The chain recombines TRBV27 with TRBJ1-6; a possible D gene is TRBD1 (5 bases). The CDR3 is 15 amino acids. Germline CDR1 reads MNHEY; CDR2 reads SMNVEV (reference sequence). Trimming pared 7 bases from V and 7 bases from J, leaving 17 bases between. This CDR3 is CASKVGGRRNSPLHF. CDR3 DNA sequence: TGTGCCAGCAAGGTCGGGGGGAGGAGAAATTCACCCCTCCACTTT.

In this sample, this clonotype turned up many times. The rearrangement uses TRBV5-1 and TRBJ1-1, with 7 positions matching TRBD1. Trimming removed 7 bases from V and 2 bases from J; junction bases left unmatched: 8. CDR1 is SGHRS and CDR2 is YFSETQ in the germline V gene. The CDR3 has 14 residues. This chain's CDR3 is CASSPQGVNTEAFF. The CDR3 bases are TGCGCCAGCTCCCCCCAGGGGGTAAACACTGAAGCTTTCTTT.

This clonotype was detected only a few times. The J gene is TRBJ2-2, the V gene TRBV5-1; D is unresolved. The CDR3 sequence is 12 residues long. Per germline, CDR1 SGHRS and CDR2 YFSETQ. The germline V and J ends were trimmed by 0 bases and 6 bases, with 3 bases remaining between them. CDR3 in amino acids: CASSLEAGELFF. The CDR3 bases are TGCGCCAGCAGCTTGGAGGCCGGGGAGCTGTTTTTT. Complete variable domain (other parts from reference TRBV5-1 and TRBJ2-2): KAGVTQTPRYLIKTRGQQVTLSCSPISGHRSVSWYQQTPGQGLQFLFEYFSETQRNKGNFPGRFSGRQFSNSRSEMNVSTLELGDSALYLCASSLEAGELFFGEGSRLTVL.

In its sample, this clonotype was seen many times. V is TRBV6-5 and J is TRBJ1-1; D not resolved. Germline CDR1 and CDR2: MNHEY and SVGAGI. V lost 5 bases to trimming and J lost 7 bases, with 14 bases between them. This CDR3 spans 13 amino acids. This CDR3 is CASSRPGSYEAFF. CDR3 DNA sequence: TGTGCCAGCAGTCGACCGGGTTCTTATGAAGCTTTCTTT.

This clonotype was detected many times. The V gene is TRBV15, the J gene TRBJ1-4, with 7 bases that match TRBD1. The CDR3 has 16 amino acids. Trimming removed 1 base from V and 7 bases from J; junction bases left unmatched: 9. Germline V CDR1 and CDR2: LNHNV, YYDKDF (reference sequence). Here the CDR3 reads CATSRVGGTAGEKLFF. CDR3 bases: TGTGCCACCAGCAGAGTCGGAGGGACAGCGGGTGAAAAACTGTTTTTT.

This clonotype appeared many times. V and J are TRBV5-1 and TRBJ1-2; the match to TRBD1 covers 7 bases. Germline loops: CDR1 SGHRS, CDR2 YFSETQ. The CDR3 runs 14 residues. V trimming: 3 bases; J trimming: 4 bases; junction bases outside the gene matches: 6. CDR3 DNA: TGCGCCAGCAGCTCGAAACAGGGGATCTATGGCTACACCTTC. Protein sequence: CASSSKQGIYGYTF.

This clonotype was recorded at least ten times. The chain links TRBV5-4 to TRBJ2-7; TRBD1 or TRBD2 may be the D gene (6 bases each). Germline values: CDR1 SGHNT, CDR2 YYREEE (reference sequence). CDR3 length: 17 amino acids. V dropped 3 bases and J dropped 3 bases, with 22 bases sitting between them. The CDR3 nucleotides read TGTGCCAGCAGCTCAGACGAGGGGACGGGGGCTCACTACGAGCAGTACTTC. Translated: CASSSDEGTGAHYEQYF. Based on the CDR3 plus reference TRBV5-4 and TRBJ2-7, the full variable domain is ETGVTQSPTHLIKTRGQQVTLRCSSQSGHNTVSWYQQALGQGPQFIFQYYREEENGRGNFPPRFSGLQFPNYSSELNVNALELDDSALYLCASSSDEGTGAHYEQYFGPGTRLTVT.

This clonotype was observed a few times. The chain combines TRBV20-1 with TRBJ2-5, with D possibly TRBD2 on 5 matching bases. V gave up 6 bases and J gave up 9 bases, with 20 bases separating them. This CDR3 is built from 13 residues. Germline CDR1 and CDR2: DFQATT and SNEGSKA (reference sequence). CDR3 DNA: TGCAGTGCCCCGGGAAAGGGAATTGGGGCCCAGTACTTC. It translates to CSAPGKGIGAQYF.

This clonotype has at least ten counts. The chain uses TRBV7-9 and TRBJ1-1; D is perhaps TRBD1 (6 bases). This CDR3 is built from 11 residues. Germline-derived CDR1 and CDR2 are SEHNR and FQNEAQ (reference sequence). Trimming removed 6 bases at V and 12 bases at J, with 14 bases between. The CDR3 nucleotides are TGTGCCAGCAGTTATGACAGGTTCCCTTTCTTT. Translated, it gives CASSYDRFPFF.

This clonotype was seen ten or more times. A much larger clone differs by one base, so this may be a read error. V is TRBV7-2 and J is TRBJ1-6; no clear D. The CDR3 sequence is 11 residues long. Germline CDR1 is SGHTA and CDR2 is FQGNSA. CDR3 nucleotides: TGTGCCAGCAGATTAGCTGGACGACTGACCTTT. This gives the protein CASRLAGRLTF. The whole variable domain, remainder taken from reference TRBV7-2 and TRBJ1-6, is GAGVSQSPSNKVTEKGKDVELRCDPISGHTALYWYRQSLGQGLEFLIYFQGNSAPDKSGLPSDRFSAERTGGSVSTLTIQRTQQEDSAVYLCASRLAGRLTFGNGTRLTVT.